This T cell receptor beta chain originates from a study of cytomegalovirus exposure and HLA in healthy donors. CDR1 and CDR2 (germline): SGDLS, YYNGEE. The CDR3 length is 14 residues. V was pared by 6 bases and J by 0 bases, with 10 bases between. It was with 60 Vbeta and 13 Jbeta primers that the PCR ran. Measured with immunoSEQ multiplex PCR; TCRdb has only the in-frame clones, and not every one. The table has more than 75,000 clones, over 65% seen once. The sample was PBMCs. The chain employs TRBV9 and TRBJ1-3; D gene unclear. The sequence was collected from a man aged 40-49 years in good health and CMV-seropositive. CDR3 in DNA: TGTGCCAGCACCAGACTAAGCTCTGGAAACACCATATATTTT. This sequence encodes CASTRLSSGNTIYF.